The sequence of this TCR beta chain was determined in a study of cytomegalovirus exposure and HLA in healthy donors. Findings and caveats of the study: Among the sequence variants, a highly shared cluster was likely an artifact of sequencing. The authors later linked a missense DCLRE1C variant to TCR beta V- and J-gene trimming. It was reported that the classifier diagnosed cytomegalovirus status with high specificity and sensitivity in both the original and validation cohorts.

The CDR3 is 16 residues long. Per the germline V gene, CDR1 is SGHDT and CDR2 is YYEEEE. With 2 bases clipped from V and 4 bases from J, the junction kept 7 bases outside the gene matches. This clone turned up a few times. What it recognizes is unknown. 60 Vbeta and 13 Jbeta primers were used in PCR. Only in-frame clones appear in the TCRdb table, and some are missing; sequencing was by immunoSEQ multiplex PCR. Of 90,000 to 100,000 clones in the sample, around a tenth were seen once. V and J are TRBV5-6 and TRBJ2-5; TRBD2 agrees at 11 bases. The sequence derives from a man in his forties or fifties in good health and CMV-seropositive. Sequenced material: PBMCs. CDR3 in DNA: TGTGCCAGCAGCTTTCGGGCTAGCGGGAGGTCAGAGACCCAGTACTTC. Translated: CASSFRASGRSETQYF.